One and the same sample provided the 11 T cell receptor beta chains below, sequenced in a study of T cell responses to AZD1222 COVID-19 vaccine. Sequencing used immunoSEQ multiplex PCR; TCRdb keeps in-frame clones, though not all of them. The sample gives about 150,000 clones, about 93% of which show up once; about 3% is in the top ten. Sequencing was performed on peripheral blood, taken on day 0 of MenACWY control vaccination. Receptors were obtained from an adult in good health.

The chain joins TRBV5-1 to TRBJ1-1, with 8 bases fitting TRBD1. CDR1 and CDR2 from the germline V gene are SGHRS and YFSETQ. Trimming removed 3 bases from V and 3 bases from J; junction bases left unmatched: 4. This CDR3 comprises 14 residues. The CDR3 spells CASSWGTGHTEAFF. Here the CDR3 DNA reads TGCGCCAGCAGCTGGGGGACAGGACACACTGAAGCTTTCTTT.

This clone was counted once. The rearrangement joins TRBV7-9 to TRBJ2-7; D remains ambiguous. The ends were cut back, 5 bases at V and 1 base at J, with 12 bases in the middle. The CDR3 has 14 residues. Germline V gives CDR1 SEHNR, CDR2 FQNEAQ (reference sequence). The CDR3 DNA reads as TGTGCCAGCAGCCCTCGGTCGAAATCCTACGAGCAGTACTTC. Amino acids: CASSPRSKSYEQYF. Filled out from reference TRBV7-9 and TRBJ2-7, the complete variable domain reads DTGVSQNPRHKITKRGQNVTFRCDPISEHNRLYWYRQTLGQGPEFLTYFQNEAQLEKSRLLSDRFSAERPKGSFSTLEIQRTEQGDSAMYLCASSPRSKSYEQYFGPGTRLTVT.

This clone was counted once. The V and J genes are TRBV6-5 and TRBJ1-1, with D maybe TRBD1 (5 bases). CDR3 length equals 14 residues. From germline, CDR1 is MNHEY and CDR2 SVGAGI. V lost 8 bases and J 6 bases, leaving 19 bases between the germline ends. The DNA for the CDR3 is TGTGCCAGCCACCCCGGGGTACGGGGCGCTGAAGCTTTCTTT. Encoded protein: CASHPGVRGAEAFF.

This chain joins TRBV27 and TRBJ2-6; D perhaps matches TRBD1 (5 bases). Trimming left V 3 bases short and J 0 bases short, with 18 bases between. This CDR3 spans 19 amino acids. Germline V CDR1 and CDR2: MNHEY, SMNVEV (reference sequence). The CDR3 loop reads CASSFIRETDASGANVLTF. The CDR3 DNA follows: TGTGCCAGCAGTTTCATTCGCGAGACAGACGCCTCTGGGGCCAACGTCCTGACTTTC.

In this sample, this clone turned up a few times. The rearrangement joins TRBV30 to TRBJ2-7; no definite D call. CDR3 length equals 11 residues. Trimming removed 5 bases at V and 4 bases at J, with 9 bases between. Per the germline V gene, CDR1 is GTSNPN and CDR2 is SVGIG (reference sequence). The CDR3 DNA follows: TGTGCCTGGGGACGAGTATACGAGCAGTACTTC. This codes for CAWGRVYEQYF.

The J gene is TRBJ2-1, the V gene TRBV9; 9 bases line up with TRBD2. CDR3 length: 20 residues. Trimming removed 1 base from V and 0 bases from J; junction bases left unmatched: 14. Germline values: CDR1 SGDLS, CDR2 YYNGEE. The CDR3 is CASSVPVAGVPPSSYNEQFF. The CDR3, as DNA: TGTGCCAGCAGCGTACCCGTAGCGGGAGTGCCGCCCAGCTCCTACAATGAGCAGTTCTTC.

The chain couples TRBV6-5 to TRBJ1-2; 9 positions match TRBD1. The germline gives CDR1 MNHEY, CDR2 SVGAGI. The J segment lost 2 bases and the V segment lost 2 bases, leaving 6 bases of the junction unmatched. This CDR3 has 16 amino acids. This chain's CDR3 is CASSYSGQGSNYGYTF. The CDR3 nucleotides read TGTGCCAGCAGTTACAGCGGACAGGGGAGCAACTATGGCTACACCTTC.

The V call is TRBV29-1, the J call TRBJ2-6; D perhaps matches TRBD1 (5 bases). V lost 5 bases, J lost 4 bases, and 9 bases lay in between. Germline CDR1 reads SQVTM; CDR2 reads ANQGSEA. The CDR3 has 13 amino acids. CDR3 sequence: CSVQGSGANVLTF. Here the CDR3 DNA reads TGCAGCGTTCAGGGCAGCGGGGCCAACGTCCTGACTTTC.

The V and J genes are TRBV7-8 and TRBJ1-1; D might be TRBD1 (5 bases). V lost 5 bases and J lost 5, with 21 bases in between. CDR3 length: 16 amino acids. Germline V CDR1 and CDR2: SGHVS, FQNEAQ. The CDR3 protein is CASSPRGAALGTEAFF. The CDR3 coding sequence is TGTGCCAGCAGCCCTAGAGGGGCGGCCCTCGGGACTGAAGCTTTCTTT.

This chain links TRBV6-5 with TRBJ1-5; D is unclear. CDR3 size: 13 residues. The V end lost 5 bases, the J end lost 1 base, and 6 bases lay between the germline ends. The germline gives CDR1 MNHEY, CDR2 SVGAGI. This CDR3 is CASSRQSNQPQHF. CDR3 nucleotides: TGTGCCAGCAGTCGCCAAAGCAATCAGCCCCAGCATTTT.

This chain uses TRBV30 with TRBJ1-6, with 11 bases that match TRBD1. This CDR3 is 13 amino acids long. Germline trimming cut 3 bases from V and 11 bases from J; bases unmatched to any gene: 3. The germline CDR1 and CDR2 sequences are GTSNPN and SVGIG (reference sequence). The CDR3 nucleotides read TGTGCCTGGAGCGGGGACAGGGGGACACCCCTCCACTTT. Amino acid sequence: CAWSGDRGTPLHF.